A selection of T cell receptor beta chains follows, all from one sample in a study of shared clonotypes between healthy human individuals. Assay: immunoSEQ multiplex PCR; the TCRdb copy retains only in-frame clones and omits some. The sample lists some 2.1 million clones, approximately 92% seen once, with under 2% in the top ten. The specimen sequenced was naive CD8+ T cells from PBMCs. Receptors originate from a young man in good health. Some clones in this sample may be carry-over from other donors' samples. Both conserved end residues are part of each CDR3. The order of the fields is D gene, V gene, J gene, clone size, CDR3 DNA, CDR3 protein. The D gene is left open where the match is weak. The size entry is marked missing in some rows and otherwise reads once, few, many or a size class.

D: NA; V: TRBV11-2; J: TRBJ1-3; size: NA; DNA: TGTGCCAGCAGCTTAGTCAGAAGGGGTCCGGCTGGAAACACCATATATTTT; CDR3: CASSLVRRGPAGNTIYF
D: NA; V: TRBV21-1; J: TRBJ2-7; size: NA; DNA: TGTGCCAGCAGCAACCGAAGAGGACCCTACGAGCAGTACTTC; CDR3: CASSNRRGPYEQYF
D: NA; V: TRBV29-1; J: TRBJ1-3; size: NA; DNA: TGCAGCGTTGGAGGCTCTGGAAACACCATATATTTT; CDR3: CSVGGSGNTIYF
D: NA; V: TRBV27; J: TRBJ2-2; size: NA; DNA: TGTGCCAGCAGTTTACAGGGAGACCCCAGCACCGGGGAGCTGTTTTTT; CDR3: CASSLQGDPSTGELFF
D: NA; V: TRBV14; J: TRBJ1-4; size: NA; DNA: TGTGCCAGCAGCCAATATCGGGGAACTAATGAAAAACTGTTTTTT; CDR3: CASSQYRGTNEKLFF
D: NA; V: TRBV19; J: TRBJ2-5; size: NA; DNA: TGTGCCAGTAGTAATCAAGAGACCCAGTACTTC; CDR3: CASSNQETQYF
D: NA; V: TRBV6-6; J: TRBJ1-3; size: NA; DNA: TGTGCCAGCTTGGAGGACATAACTGGAAACACCATATATTTT; CDR3: CASLEDITGNTIYF
D: NA; V: TRBV21-1; J: TRBJ2-7; size: NA; DNA: TGTGCCAGCATGGGGCCCCACTTTTCCTACGAGCAGTACTTC; CDR3: CASMGPHFSYEQYF
D: NA; V: TRBV4-2; J: TRBJ2-7; size: once; DNA: TGTGCCAGCAGCCCCCGGGGGGCCTACTACGAGCAGTACTTC; CDR3: CASSPRGAYYEQYF
D: NA; V: TRBV7-9; J: TRBJ2-3; size: once; DNA: TGTGCCAGCCTTCCGGGGAAGGGGCTCACAGATACGCAGTATTTT; CDR3: CASLPGKGLTDTQYF
D: TRBD2; V: TRBV10-3; J: TRBJ2-7; size: NA; DNA: TGTGCCATCAGTGAGACCGGGACTAGCGGTCCCTACGAGCAGTACTTC; CDR3: CAISETGTSGPYEQYF
D: NA; V: TRBV27; J: TRBJ1-1; size: NA; DNA: TGTGCCAGCAGTAGAGGGGAGAACACTGAAGCTTTCTTT; CDR3: CASSRGENTEAFF
D: NA; V: TRBV6-1; J: TRBJ1-5; size: NA; DNA: TGTGCCAGCAGTGTTCAGGGCAACAATCAGCCCCAGCATTTT; CDR3: CASSVQGNNQPQHF
D: NA; V: TRBV7-3; J: TRBJ2-2; size: NA; DNA: TGTGCCAGCAGCTTTGTTGGTGGCGCGAACACCGGGGAGCTGTTTTTT; CDR3: CASSFVGGANTGELFF
D: NA; V: TRBV29-1; J: TRBJ1-1; size: NA; DNA: TGCAGCGTCCTGACAGGCGCAGCTTTCTTT; CDR3: CSVLTGAAFF
D: NA; V: TRBV27; J: TRBJ2-1; size: NA; DNA: TGTGCCAGCAGTTTACAGAGGGCGTCTTACAATGAGCAGTTCTTC; CDR3: CASSLQRASYNEQFF
D: NA; V: TRBV6-1; J: TRBJ2-3; size: NA; DNA: TGTGCCAGCGTGCCCAATCGGGGCCCAGATACGCAGTATTTT; CDR3: CASVPNRGPDTQYF
D: TRBD1; V: TRBV27; J: TRBJ1-1; size: few; DNA: TGTGCCAGCAGCCCAGGGGGCTTTGAGGGACCGAACGAAGCTTTCTTT; CDR3: CASSPGGFEGPNEAFF
D: TRBD1; V: TRBV5-4; J: TRBJ1-2; size: once; DNA: TGTGCCAGCAGCCCGTTAGGGACAGGGGCGTACTATGGCTACACCTTC; CDR3: CASSPLGTGAYYGYTF
D: NA; V: TRBV25-1; J: TRBJ2-3; size: NA; DNA: TGTGCCAGCAGTGAAGAGGTCTCCCGGCAGTATTTT; CDR3: CASSEEVSRQYF
D: NA; V: TRBV15; J: TRBJ2-3; size: NA; DNA: TGTGCCACCAGCAGAGATTTGCGAACAGATACGCAGTATTTT; CDR3: CATSRDLRTDTQYF
D: TRBD2; V: TRBV4-1; J: TRBJ2-1; size: NA; DNA: TGCGCCAGCAGCCAAGTCATATTGGGGACTAGCCGTGACAATGAGCAGTTCTTC; CDR3: CASSQVILGTSRDNEQFF
D: TRBD1; V: TRBV29-1; J: TRBJ1-2; size: NA; DNA: TGCAGCGTTGGGGAGGACAGGAACTATGGCTACACCTTC; CDR3: CSVGEDRNYGYTF
D: NA; V: TRBV29-1; J: TRBJ2-5; size: NA; DNA: TGCAGCGTTGCCCGGGAGCAAGAGACCCAGTACTTC; CDR3: CSVAREQETQYF
D: TRBD1; V: TRBV16; J: TRBJ1-1; size: NA; DNA: TGTGCCAGCAGCGGCCGGGACAGGGTTTTTGGTGAAGCTTTCTTT; CDR3: CASSGRDRVFGEAFF
D: NA; V: TRBV9; J: TRBJ2-3; size: NA; DNA: TGTGCCAGCAGCACTCAAGGACTGGCAGATACGCAGTATTTT; CDR3: CASSTQGLADTQYF